These T cell receptor beta chains were read from a single sample in a study of post-analysis software for immune sequencing data. Each CDR3 protein gets one entry after TCRdb re-called the PCR reads with MiXCR. In the table there are roughly 580,000 distinct CDR3 sequences, 44% of which are singletons. Specimen: blood. These receptors originate from a girl between 5 and 17 years old with multiple sclerosis. Each CDR3 is given with its conserved first and last residue. The D gene is left open where the match is weak. Expanded clones are given a class, and other clones once, few, many or no size at all.

- - TRBJ2-1 TRBV29-1 CSVVADNEQFF TGCAGCGTTGTGGCGGACAATGAGCAGTTCTTC
- TRBD2 TRBJ2-1 TRBV11-1 CASSPGEAGAYNEQFF TGTGCCAGCAGCCCGGGCGAAGCGGGGGCCTACAATGAGCAGTTCTTC
once - TRBJ2-7 TRBV6-6 CASRYSLSSYEQYF TGTGCCAGCAGATACAGTCTAAGCTCCTACGAGCAGTACTTC
- - TRBJ2-3 TRBV5-1 CASSSLDTTSTDTQYF TGCGCCAGCAGCTCCTTGGATACGACTAGCACAGATACGCAGTATTTT
- TRBD1 TRBJ2-5 TRBV25-1 CASSEGTGGPMWRQYF TGTGCCAGCAGTGAAGGGACAGGGGGTCCCATGTGGCGGCAGTACTTC
few TRBD1 TRBJ2-7 TRBV6-1 CASTLTPGTGYEQYF TGTGCCAGCACCCTAACTCCCGGGACAGGCTACGAGCAGTACTTC
- TRBD1 TRBJ1-2 TRBV7-2 CASSSARGRGYTF TGTGCCAGCAGCTCCGCCAGGGGGCGTGGCTACACCTTC
- - TRBJ2-5 TRBV24-1 CVTSDPTSPKGTQYF TGTGTCACCAGTGATCCGACTAGTCCGAAGGGGACCCAGTACTTC
few - TRBJ2-7 TRBV27 CASSPTGRNEQYF TGTGCCAGCAGTCCTACAGGCCGCAACGAGCAGTACTTC
few TRBD1 TRBJ2-5 TRBV24-1 CATSETGGAETQYF TGTGCCACCAGTGAGACAGGGGGCGCGGAGACCCAGTACTTC
- - TRBJ2-5 TRBV20-1 CSAATTGLEQETQYF TGCAGTGCTGCGACTACCGGGTTGGAGCAAGAGACCCAGTACTTC
- - TRBJ2-7 TRBV12-3/TRBV12-4 CASSISRPAPYEQYF TGTGCCAGCAGCATTAGCCGACCGGCCCCCTACGAGCAGTACTTC
- TRBD2 TRBJ2-7 TRBV20-1 CSASGATSVPYEQYF TGCAGTGCGAGTGGGGCTACTAGCGTCCCCTACGAGCAGTACTTC
- TRBD1 TRBJ1-5 TRBV4-1 CASRPTTGGSNQPQHF TGCGCCAGCAGACCTACGACAGGGGGATCTAATCAGCCCCAGCATTTT
few - TRBJ1-5 TRBV20-1 CSARSSGVNQPQHF TGCAGTGCTAGATCCAGCGGGGTCAATCAGCCCCAGCATTTT
few TRBD2 TRBJ2-1 TRBV12-3/TRBV12-4 CASSREARGEQFF TGTGCCAGCAGTCGGGAGGCCCGGGGTGAGCAGTTCTTC
- - TRBJ2-3 TRBV24-1 CATSDRFDEISTDTQYF TGTGCCACCAGTGATCGTTTTGACGAGATCAGCACAGATACGCAGTATTTT
- TRBD2 TRBJ2-5 TRBV12-3/TRBV12-4 CASKLGGENRETQYF TGTGCCAGCAAACTGGGGGGGGAGAATCGAGAGACCCAGTACTTC
few TRBD1 TRBJ2-7 TRBV4-1 CASSGTESYEQYF TGCGCCAGCAGTGGGACAGAGTCCTACGAGCAGTACTTC
- - TRBJ2-5 TRBV24-1 CATTGGVLWDQETQYF TGTGCCACCACCGGAGGAGTCCTTTGGGACCAAGAGACCCAGTACTTC
- TRBD2 TRBJ2-1 TRBV12-3/TRBV12-4 CASSAGTSIEQFF TGTGCCAGCAGTGCCGGGACTAGCATAGAGCAGTTCTTC
- TRBD2 TRBJ2-1 TRBV6-2/TRBV6-3 CASSLSGTSSPHEQFF TGTGCCAGCAGTCTCTCCGGGACTAGCTCGCCCCATGAGCAGTTCTTC
- TRBD2 TRBJ2-7 TRBV20-1 CSAGGTSGSRTYEQYF TGCAGTGCTGGCGGGACTAGCGGGAGTAGGACCTACGAGCAGTACTTC
- TRBD2 TRBJ2-1 TRBV5-1 CASSLGSSGGANEQFF TGCGCCAGCAGCTTGGGATCCAGCGGGGGGGCCAATGAGCAGTTCTTC
- TRBD2 TRBJ2-3 TRBV5-1 CASSLGTSTSTDTQYF TGCGCCAGCAGCCTAGGGACTAGCACTAGCACAGATACGCAGTATTTT